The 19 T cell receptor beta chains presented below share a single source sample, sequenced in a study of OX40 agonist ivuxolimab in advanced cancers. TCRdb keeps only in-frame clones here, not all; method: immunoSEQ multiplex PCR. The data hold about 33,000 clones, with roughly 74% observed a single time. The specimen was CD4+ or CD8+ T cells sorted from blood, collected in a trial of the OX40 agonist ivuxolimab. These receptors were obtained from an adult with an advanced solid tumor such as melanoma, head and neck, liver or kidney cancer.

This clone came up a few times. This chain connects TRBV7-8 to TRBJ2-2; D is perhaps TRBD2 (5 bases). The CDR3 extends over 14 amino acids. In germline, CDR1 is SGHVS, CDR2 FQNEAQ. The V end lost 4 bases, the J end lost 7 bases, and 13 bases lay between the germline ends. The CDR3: CASSSPGRVGELFF. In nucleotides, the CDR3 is TGTGCCAGCAGCTCCCCCGGGCGGGTCGGGGAGCTGTTTTTT. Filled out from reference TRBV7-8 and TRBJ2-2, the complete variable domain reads GAGVSQSPRYKVAKRGQDVALRCDPISGHVSLFWYQQALGQGPEFLTYFQNEAQLDKSGLPSDRFFAERPEGSVSTLKIQRTQQEDSAVYLCASSSPGRVGELFFGEGSRLTVL.

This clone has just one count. As DNA, the CDR3 is TGTGCCAGTACAGGGACGCCTTTAGTTAGCTCTGGAAACACCATATATTTT. It is translated as CASTGTPLVSSGNTIYF. This chain links TRBV28 with TRBJ1-3; TRBD1 might be the D (6 bases). The germline gives CDR1 MDHEN, CDR2 SYDVKM. Trimming left V 9 bases short and J 0 bases short, with 21 bases between. The CDR3 spans 17 residues.

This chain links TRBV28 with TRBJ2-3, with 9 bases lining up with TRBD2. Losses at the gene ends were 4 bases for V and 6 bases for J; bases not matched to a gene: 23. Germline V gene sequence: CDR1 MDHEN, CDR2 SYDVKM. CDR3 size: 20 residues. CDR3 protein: CASSSYRAGGPNVTTDTQYF. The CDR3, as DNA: TGTGCCAGCAGTTCGTATCGGGCGGGGGGGCCAAACGTCACCACCGATACGCAGTATTTT.

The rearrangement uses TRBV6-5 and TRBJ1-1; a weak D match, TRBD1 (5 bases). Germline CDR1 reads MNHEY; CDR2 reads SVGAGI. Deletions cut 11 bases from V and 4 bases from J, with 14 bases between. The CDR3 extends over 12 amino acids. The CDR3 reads CAVSRGPTEAFF. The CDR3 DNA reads TGTGCCGTCTCGCGGGGACCCACTGAAGCTTTCTTT.

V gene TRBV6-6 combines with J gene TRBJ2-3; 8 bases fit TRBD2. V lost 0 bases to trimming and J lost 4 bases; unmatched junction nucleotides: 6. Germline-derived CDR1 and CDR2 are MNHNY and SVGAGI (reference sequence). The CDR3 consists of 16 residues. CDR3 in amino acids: CASSYSAGGGADTQYF. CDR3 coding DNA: TGTGCCAGCAGTTACTCTGCGGGGGGCGGGGCAGATACGCAGTATTTT.

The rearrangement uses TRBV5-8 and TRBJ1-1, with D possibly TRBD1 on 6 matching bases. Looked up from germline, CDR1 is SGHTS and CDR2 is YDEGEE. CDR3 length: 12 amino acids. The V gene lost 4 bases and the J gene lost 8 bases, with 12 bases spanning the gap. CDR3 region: CASSSYQGEAFF. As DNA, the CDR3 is TGTGCCAGCAGCAGTTACCAGGGGGAAGCTTTCTTT.

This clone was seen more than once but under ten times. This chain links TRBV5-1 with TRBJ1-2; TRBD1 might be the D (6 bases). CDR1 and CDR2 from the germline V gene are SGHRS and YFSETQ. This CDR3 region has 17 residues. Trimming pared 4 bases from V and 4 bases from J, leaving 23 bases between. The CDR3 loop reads CASSPHGSLGGGYGYTF. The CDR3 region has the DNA TGCGCCAGCAGCCCACACGGCAGTCTCGGGGGCGGCTATGGCTACACCTTC.

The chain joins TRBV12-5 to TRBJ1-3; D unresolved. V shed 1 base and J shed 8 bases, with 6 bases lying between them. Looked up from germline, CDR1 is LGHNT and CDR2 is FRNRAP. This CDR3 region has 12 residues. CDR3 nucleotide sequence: TGTGCTAGTGGTTTGGATTTATACACCATATATTTT. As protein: CASGLDLYTIYF.

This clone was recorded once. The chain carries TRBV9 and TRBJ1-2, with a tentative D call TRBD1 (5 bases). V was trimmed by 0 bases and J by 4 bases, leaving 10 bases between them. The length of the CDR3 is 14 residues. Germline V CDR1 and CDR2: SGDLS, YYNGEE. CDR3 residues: CASSVEERGYGYTF. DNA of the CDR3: TGTGCCAGCAGCGTAGAAGAGAGGGGCTATGGCTACACCTTC.

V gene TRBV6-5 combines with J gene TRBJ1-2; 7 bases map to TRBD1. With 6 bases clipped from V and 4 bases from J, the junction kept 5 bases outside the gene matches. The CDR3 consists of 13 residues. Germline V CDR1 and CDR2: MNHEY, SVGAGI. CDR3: CASRLQGGYGYTF. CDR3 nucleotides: TGTGCCAGCAGGCTCCAGGGGGGCTATGGCTACACCTTC.

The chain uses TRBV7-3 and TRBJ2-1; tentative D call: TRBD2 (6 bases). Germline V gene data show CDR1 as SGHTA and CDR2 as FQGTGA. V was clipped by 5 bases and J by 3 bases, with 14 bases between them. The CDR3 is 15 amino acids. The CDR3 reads CASSLTRGFYNEQFF. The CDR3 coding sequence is TGTGCCAGCAGCCTGACTAGGGGATTCTACAATGAGCAGTTCTTC.

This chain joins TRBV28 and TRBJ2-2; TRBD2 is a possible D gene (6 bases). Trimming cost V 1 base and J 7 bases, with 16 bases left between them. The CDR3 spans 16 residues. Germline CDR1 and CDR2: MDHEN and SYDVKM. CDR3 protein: CASSLLPGRGSGELFF. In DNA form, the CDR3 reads TGTGCCAGCAGTTTATTGCCGGGACGGGGGAGCGGGGAGCTGTTTTTT.

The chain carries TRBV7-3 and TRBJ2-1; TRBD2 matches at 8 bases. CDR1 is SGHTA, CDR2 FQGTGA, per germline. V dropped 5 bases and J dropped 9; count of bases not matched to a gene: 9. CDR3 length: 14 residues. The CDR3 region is CASSPSSGGGEQFF. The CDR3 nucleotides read TGTGCCAGCAGCCCCTCCAGCGGGGGAGGTGAGCAGTTCTTC.

The CDR3 bases are TGTGCCAGCTCACATGGTCGGAACACTGAAGCTTTCTTT. Amino acid sequence: CASSHGRNTEAFF. The V gene is TRBV18, the J gene TRBJ1-1; D is undetermined. Trimming removed 4 bases at V and 1 base at J, with 7 bases between. Germline-derived CDR1 and CDR2 are KGHSH and LQKENI. The length of the CDR3 is 13 residues.

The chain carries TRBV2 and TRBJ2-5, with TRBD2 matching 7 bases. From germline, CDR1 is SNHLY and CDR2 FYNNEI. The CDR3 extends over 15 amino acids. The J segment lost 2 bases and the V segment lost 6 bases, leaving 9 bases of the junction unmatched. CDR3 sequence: CASRFLRGVQETQYF. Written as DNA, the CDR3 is TGTGCCAGCAGGTTCCTCCGGGGGGTTCAAGAGACCCAGTACTTC.

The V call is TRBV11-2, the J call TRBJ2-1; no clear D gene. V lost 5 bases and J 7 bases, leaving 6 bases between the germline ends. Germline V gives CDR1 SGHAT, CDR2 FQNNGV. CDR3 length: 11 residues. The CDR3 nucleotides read TGTGCCAGCAGCGAACTAAATGAGCAGTTCTTC. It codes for CASSELNEQFF.

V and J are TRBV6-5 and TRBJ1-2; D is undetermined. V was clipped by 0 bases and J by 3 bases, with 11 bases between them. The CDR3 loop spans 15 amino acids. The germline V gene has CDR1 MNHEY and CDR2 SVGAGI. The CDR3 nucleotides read TGTGCCAGCAGTTACTCGACCGGGCGACACTATGGCTACACCTTC. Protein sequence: CASSYSTGRHYGYTF.

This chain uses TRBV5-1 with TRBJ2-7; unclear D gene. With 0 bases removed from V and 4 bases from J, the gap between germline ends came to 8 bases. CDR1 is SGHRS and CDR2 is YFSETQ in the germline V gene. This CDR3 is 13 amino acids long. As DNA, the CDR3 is TGCGCCAGCAGCTTGGAAACCGGGTACGAGCAGTACGTC. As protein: CASSLETGYEQYV.

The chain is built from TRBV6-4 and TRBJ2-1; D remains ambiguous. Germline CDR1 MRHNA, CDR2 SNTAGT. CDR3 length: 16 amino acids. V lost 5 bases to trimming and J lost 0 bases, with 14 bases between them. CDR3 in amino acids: CASSPLALSSYNEQFF. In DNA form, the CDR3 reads TGTGCCAGCAGTCCCCTCGCGCTTAGCTCCTACAATGAGCAGTTCTTC.